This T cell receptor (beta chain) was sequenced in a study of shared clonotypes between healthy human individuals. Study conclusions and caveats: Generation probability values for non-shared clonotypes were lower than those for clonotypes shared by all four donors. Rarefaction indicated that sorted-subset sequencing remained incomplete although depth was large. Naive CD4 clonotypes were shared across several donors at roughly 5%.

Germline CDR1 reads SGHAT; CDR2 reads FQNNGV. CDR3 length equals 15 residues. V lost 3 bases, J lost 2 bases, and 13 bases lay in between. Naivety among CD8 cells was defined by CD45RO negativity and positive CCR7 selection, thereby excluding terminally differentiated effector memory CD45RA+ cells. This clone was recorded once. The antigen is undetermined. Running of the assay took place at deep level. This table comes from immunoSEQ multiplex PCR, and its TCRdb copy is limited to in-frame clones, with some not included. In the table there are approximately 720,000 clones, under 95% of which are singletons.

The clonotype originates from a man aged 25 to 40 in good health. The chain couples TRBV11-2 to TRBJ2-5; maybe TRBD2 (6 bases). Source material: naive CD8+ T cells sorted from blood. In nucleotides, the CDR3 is TGTGCCAGCAGCTTCAAACTAGCATCGCAAGAGACCCAGTACTTC. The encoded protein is CASSFKLASQETQYF.